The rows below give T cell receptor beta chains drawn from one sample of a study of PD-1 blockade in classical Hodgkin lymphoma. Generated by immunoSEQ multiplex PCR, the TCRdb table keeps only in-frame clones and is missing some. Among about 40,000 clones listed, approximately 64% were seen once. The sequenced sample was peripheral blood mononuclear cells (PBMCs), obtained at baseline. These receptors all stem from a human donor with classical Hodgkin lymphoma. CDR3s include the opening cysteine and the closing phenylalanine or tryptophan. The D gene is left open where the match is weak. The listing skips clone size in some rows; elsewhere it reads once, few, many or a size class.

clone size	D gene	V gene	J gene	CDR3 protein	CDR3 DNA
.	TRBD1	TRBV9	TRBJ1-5	CASSPWTGDQPQHF	TGTGCCAGCAGCCCATGGACAGGGGACCAGCCCCAGCATTTT
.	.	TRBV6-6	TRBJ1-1	CASSYEGTKAFF	TGTGCCAGCAGTTACGAGGGGACGAAAGCTTTCTTT
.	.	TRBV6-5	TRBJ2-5	CASSRGYQETQYF	TGTGCCAGCAGTAGGGGGTACCAAGAGACCCAGTACTTC
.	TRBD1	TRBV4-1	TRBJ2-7	CASSQGPARGQGMDEQYF	TGCGCCAGCAGCCAAGGCCCTGCGCGGGGACAGGGGATGGACGAGCAGTACTTC
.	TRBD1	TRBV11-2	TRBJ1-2	CASSLSPLGRDRGHGYTF	TGTGCCAGCAGCTTATCCCCCTTGGGCCGGGACAGGGGCCATGGCTACACCTTC
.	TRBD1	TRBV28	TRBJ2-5	CASSQTGASMETQYF	TGTGCCAGCAGCCAGACAGGGGCATCAATGGAGACCCAGTACTTC
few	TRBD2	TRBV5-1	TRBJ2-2	CASSLVPPLAGVHGELFF	TGCGCCAGCAGCTTGGTACCTCCCCTAGCGGGAGTTCACGGGGAGCTGTTTTTT
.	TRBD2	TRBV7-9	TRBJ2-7	CASSQAGGPYEQYF	TGTGCCAGCAGCCAAGCGGGAGGGCCCTACGAGCAGTACTTC
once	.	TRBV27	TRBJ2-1	CASSPLGGAYYNEQFF	TGTGCCAGCAGTCCCCTAGGGGGGGCTTACTACAATGAGCAGTTCTTC
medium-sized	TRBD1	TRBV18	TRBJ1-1	CASSPPDRVTEAFF	TGTGCCAGCTCACCCCCAGACAGGGTCACTGAAGCTTTCTTT
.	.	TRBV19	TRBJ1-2	CASLGRVSYTF	TGTGCCAGTCTGGGCCGGGTGAGCTACACCTTC
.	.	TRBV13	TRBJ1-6	CASSSRLAYNSPLHF	TGTGCCAGCAGCTCCAGGCTGGCTTATAATTCACCCCTCCACTTT
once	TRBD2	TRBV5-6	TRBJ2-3	CASSLGLASTDTQYF	TGTGCCAGCAGCTTGGGACTAGCGTCAACAGATACGCAGTATTTT
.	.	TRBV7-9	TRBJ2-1	CASSHRGGGAANEQFF	TGTGCCAGCAGCCACAGAGGTGGGGGGGCCGCCAATGAGCAGTTCTTC
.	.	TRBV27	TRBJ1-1	CASSRAGNTEAFF	TGTGCCAGCAGTCGTGCAGGGAACACTGAAGCTTTCTTT
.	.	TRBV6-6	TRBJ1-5	CASQQGAGQPQHF	TGTGCCAGCCAACAAGGGGCGGGTCAGCCCCAGCATTTT
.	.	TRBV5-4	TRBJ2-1	CASSLAYNEQFF	TGTGCCAGCAGCTTGGCCTACAATGAGCAGTTCTTC
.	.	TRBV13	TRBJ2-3	CASSTRRGTDTQYF	TGTGCCAGCAGCACTCGGAGGGGCACAGATACGCAGTATTTT
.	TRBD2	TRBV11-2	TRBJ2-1	CASSLVGSGRDNEQFF	TGTGCCAGCAGCTTAGTTGGTAGCGGGAGGGACAATGAGCAGTTCTTC
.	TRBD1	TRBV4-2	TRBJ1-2	CASSQGLPNANPGQGYYGYTF	TGTGCCAGCAGCCAAGGACTTCCAAACGCTAATCCGGGACAGGGGTACTATGGCTACACCTTC
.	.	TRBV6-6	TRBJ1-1	CASSYIRGADTEAFF	TGTGCCAGCAGTTATATCCGGGGGGCGGACACTGAAGCTTTCTTT
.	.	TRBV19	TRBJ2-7	CASSELRGEEQYF	TGTGCCAGTAGCGAGCTCAGGGGGGAGGAGCAGTACTTC
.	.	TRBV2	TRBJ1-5	CASSEARRNNQPQHF	TGTGCCAGCAGTGAAGCGCGGAGGAACAATCAGCCCCAGCATTTT
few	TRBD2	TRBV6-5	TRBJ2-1	CASSNHLGLNNEQFF	TGTGCCAGCAGCAACCACCTGGGACTAAACAATGAGCAGTTCTTC
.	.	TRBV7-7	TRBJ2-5	CASSPSLLTANQETQYF	TGTGCTAGCAGCCCTTCCCTCTTGACAGCTAATCAAGAGACCCAGTACTTC
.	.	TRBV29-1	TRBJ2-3	CSVRQGDTQYF	TGCAGCGTTCGTCAAGGAGATACGCAGTATTTT
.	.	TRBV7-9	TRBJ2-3	CASSPPGRGGGYTDTQYF	TGTGCCAGCAGCCCTCCGGGACGAGGAGGGGGCTATACAGATACGCAGTATTTT
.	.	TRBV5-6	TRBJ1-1	CASSQGATNTEAFF	TGTGCCAGCAGCCAAGGGGCGACGAACACTGAAGCTTTCTTT
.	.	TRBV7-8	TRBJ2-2	CASSLRPGLPNTGELFF	TGTGCCAGCAGCTTACGACCGGGTCTTCCGAACACCGGGGAGCTGTTTTTT
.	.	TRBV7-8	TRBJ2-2	CASSLSGGVPVGELFF	TGTGCCAGCAGCTTATCCGGGGGTGTTCCTGTCGGGGAGCTGTTTTTT
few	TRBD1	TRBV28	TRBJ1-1	CASRNSGGRSTEAFF	TGTGCCAGCAGGAACTCAGGGGGCCGGTCGACTGAAGCTTTCTTT
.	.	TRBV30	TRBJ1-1	CAWSVYGTEAFF	TGTGCCTGGAGTGTTTACGGGACCGAAGCTTTCTTT
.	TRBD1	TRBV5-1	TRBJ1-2	CASSLAQGRANGYTF	TGCGCCAGCAGCTTAGCACAGGGGCGGGCTAACGGCTACACCTTC
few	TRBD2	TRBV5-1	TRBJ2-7	CASSSGLAGTYEQYF	TGCGCCAGCAGCTCCGGACTAGCGGGTACCTACGAGCAGTACTTC
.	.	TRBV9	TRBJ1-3	CASSVDGEGNTIYF	TGTGCCAGCAGCGTAGACGGGGAAGGAAACACCATATATTTT
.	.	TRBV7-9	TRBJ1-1	CASSLLGRGEGNTEAFF	TGTGCCAGCAGCTTATTGGGGCGGGGAGAGGGGAACACTGAAGCTTTCTTT
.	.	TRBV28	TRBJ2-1	CASSTFIDASSYNEQFF	TGTGCCAGCAGTACGTTTATCGACGCTAGCTCCTACAATGAGCAGTTCTTC
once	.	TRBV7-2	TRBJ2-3	CASSSPPHTDTQYF	TGTGCCAGCAGCTCCCCCCCCCACACAGATACGCAGTATTTT
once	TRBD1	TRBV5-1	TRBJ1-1	CASSWTGDTEAFF	TGCGCCAGCAGCTGGACAGGGGACACTGAAGCTTTCTTT
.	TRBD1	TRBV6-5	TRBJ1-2	CASSSLGQGTYGYTF	TGTGCCAGCAGTTCCCTGGGACAGGGAACTTATGGCTACACCTTC
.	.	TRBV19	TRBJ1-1	CASSITGNTEAFF	TGTGCCAGTAGTATCACCGGGAACACTGAAGCTTTCTTT
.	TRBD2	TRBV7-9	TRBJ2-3	CASSTSGTSGGDGTDTQYF	TGTGCCAGCAGCACATCGGGGACTAGCGGGGGGGATGGCACAGATACGCAGTATTTT
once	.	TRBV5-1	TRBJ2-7	CASSLDKPYEQYF	TGCGCCAGCAGCTTGGACAAACCCTACGAGCAGTACTTC
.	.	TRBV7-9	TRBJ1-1	CASSPILSEAFF	TGTGCCAGCAGCCCCATTTTATCTGAAGCTTTCTTT
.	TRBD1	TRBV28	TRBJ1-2	CASSPPGGVVGANYGYTF	TGTGCCAGCAGCCCCCCAGGGGGGGTGGTTGGAGCTAACTATGGCTACACCTTC
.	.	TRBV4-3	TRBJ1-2	CASSPMLGGNYGYTF	TGCGCCAGCAGCCCCATGCTAGGAGGCAACTATGGCTACACCTTC
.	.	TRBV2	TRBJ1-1	CASSDNTEAFF	TGTGCCAGCAGTGATAACACTGAAGCTTTCTTT
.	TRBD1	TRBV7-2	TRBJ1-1	CASSFDRVYTFF	TGTGCCAGCAGCTTTGACAGGGTGTATACTTTCTTT
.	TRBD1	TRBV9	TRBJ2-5	CASSVSGGQGLETQYF	TGTGCCAGCAGCGTATCAGGGGGACAGGGTCTCGAGACCCAGTACTTC
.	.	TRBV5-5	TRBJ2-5	CASSKGPAETQYF	TGTGCCAGCAGCAAGGGGCCGGCGGAGACCCAGTACTTC
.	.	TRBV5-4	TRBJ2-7	CASSSIGRDSYEQYF	TGTGCCAGCAGCTCGATCGGGCGGGACTCCTACGAGCAGTACTTC
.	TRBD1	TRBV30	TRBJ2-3	CAWRDRVFTDTQYF	TGTGCCTGGCGGGACAGGGTTTTTACAGATACGCAGTATTTT
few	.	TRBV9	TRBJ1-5	CASSPSVGHQPQHF	TGTGCCAGCAGCCCAAGTGTGGGCCATCAGCCCCAGCATTTT
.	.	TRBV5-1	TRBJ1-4	CASSLAASLLKEKLFF	TGCGCCAGCAGCTTGGCCGCAAGCCTCCTGAAGGAAAAACTGTTTTTT
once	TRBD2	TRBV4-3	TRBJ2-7	CASSQDLGGDSYEQYF	TGCGCCAGCAGCCAAGATCTGGGGGGGGATTCCTACGAGCAGTACTTC